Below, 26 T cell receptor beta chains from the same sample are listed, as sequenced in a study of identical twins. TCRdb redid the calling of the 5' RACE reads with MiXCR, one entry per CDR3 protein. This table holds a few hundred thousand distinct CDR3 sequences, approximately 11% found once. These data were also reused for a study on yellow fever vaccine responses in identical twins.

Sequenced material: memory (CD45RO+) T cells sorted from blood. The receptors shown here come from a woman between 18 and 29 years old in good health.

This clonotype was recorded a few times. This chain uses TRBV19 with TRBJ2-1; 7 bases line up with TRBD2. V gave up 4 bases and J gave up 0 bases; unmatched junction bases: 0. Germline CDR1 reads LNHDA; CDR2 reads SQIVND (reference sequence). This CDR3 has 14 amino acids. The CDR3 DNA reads TGTGCCAGTAGTAGCGGGAGCTCCTACAATGAGCAGTTCTTC. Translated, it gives CASSSGSSYNEQFF. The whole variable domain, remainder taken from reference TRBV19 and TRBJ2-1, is DGGITQSPKYLFRKEGQNVTLSCEQNLNHDAMYWYRQDPGQGLRLIYYSQIVNDFQKGDIAEGYSVSREKKESFPLTVTSAQKNPTAFYLCASSSGSSYNEQFFGPGTRLTVL.

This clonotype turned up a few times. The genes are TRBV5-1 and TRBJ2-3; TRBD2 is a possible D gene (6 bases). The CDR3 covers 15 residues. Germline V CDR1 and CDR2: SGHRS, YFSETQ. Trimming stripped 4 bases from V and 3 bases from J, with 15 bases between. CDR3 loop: CASSRLSGLTDTQYF. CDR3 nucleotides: TGCGCCAGCAGCCGTCTTAGCGGATTGACAGATACGCAGTATTTT.

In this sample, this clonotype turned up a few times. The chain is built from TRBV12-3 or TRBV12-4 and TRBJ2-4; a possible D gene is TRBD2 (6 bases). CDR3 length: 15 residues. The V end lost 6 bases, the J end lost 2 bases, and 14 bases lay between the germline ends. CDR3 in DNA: TGTGCCAGCAGGGAGGAGGGCGGTCCCAAAAACATTCAGTACTTC. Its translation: CASREEGGPKNIQYF.

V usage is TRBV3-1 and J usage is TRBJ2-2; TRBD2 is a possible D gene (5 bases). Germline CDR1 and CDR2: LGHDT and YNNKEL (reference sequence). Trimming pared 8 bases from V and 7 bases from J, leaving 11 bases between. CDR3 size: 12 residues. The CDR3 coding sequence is TGTGCCAGCGCCCTAGGGAGCGGGGAGCTGTTTTTT. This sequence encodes CASALGSGELFF. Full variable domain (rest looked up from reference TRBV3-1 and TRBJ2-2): DTAVSQTPKYLVTQMGNDKSIKCEQNLGHDTMYWYKQDSKKFLKIMFSYNNKELIINETVPNRFSPKSPDKAHLNLHINSLELGDSAVYFCASALGSGELFFGEGSRLTVL.

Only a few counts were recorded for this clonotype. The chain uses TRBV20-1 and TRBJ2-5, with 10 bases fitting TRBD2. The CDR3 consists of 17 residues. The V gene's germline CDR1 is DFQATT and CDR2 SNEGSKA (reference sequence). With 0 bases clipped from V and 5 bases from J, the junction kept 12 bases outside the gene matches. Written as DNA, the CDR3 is TGCAGTGCTAGAGATCAGACTAGCGGGTTTGGATGGGAGACCCAGTACTTC. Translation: CSARDQTSGFGWETQYF.

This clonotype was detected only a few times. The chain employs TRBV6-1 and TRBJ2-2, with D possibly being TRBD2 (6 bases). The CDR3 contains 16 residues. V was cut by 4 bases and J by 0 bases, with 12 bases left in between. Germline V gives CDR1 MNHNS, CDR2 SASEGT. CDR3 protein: CASSARDPPNTGELFF. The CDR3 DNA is TGTGCCAGCAGTGCGCGGGATCCTCCGAACACCGGGGAGCTGTTTTTT.

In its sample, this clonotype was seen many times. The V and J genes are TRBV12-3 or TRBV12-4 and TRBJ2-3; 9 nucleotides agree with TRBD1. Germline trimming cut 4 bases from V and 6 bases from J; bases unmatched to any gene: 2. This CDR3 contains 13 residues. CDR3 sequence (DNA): TGTGCCAGCAGTTCGGACAGGGGCGATACGCAGTATTTT. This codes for CASSSDRGDTQYF.

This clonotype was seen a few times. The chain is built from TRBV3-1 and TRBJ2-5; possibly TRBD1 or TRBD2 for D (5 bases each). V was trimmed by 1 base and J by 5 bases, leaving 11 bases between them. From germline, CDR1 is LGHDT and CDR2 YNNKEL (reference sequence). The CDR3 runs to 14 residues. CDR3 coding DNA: TGTGCCAGCAGCCAAGGGGGGATCGGCGAGACCCAGTACTTC. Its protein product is CASSQGGIGETQYF.

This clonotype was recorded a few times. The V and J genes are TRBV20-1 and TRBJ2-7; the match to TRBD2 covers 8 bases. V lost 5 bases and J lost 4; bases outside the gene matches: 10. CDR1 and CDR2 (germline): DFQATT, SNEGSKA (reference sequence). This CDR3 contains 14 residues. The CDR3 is CSALSGRRAYEQYF. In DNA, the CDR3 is TGCAGTGCTCTCAGCGGGAGACGGGCTTACGAGCAGTACTTC.

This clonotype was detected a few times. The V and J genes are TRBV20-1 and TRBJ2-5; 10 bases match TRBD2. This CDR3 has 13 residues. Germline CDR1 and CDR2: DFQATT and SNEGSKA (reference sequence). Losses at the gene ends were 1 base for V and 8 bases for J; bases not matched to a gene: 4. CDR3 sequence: CSARGVAGGTQYF. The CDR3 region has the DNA TGCAGTGCTAGAGGGGTAGCGGGAGGTACCCAGTACTTC.

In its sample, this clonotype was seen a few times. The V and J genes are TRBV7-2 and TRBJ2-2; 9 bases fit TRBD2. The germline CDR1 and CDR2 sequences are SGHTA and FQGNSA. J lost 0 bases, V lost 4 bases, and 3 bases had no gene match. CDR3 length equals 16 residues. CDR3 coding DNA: TGTGCCAGCAGCTCAATAGCGGGGGCGAACACCGGGGAGCTGTTTTTT. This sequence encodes CASSSIAGANTGELFF.

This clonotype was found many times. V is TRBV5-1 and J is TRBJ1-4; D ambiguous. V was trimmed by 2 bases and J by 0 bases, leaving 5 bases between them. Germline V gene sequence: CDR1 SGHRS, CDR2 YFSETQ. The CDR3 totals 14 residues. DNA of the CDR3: TGCGCCAGCAGCTTATCCCCAACTAATGAAAAACTGTTTTTT. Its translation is CASSLSPTNEKLFF.

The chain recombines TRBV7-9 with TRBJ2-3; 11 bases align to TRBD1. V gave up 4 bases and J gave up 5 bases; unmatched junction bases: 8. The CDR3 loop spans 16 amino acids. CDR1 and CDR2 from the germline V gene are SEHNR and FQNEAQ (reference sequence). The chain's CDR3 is CASSSWTGGFRDTQYF. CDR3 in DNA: TGTGCCAGCAGCTCTTGGACAGGGGGCTTCAGAGATACGCAGTATTTT.

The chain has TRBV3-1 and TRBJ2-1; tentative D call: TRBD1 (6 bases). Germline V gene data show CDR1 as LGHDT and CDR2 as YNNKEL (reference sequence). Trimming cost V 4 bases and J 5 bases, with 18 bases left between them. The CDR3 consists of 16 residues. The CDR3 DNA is TGTGCCAGCAGCCTACGTCAGGGGTGGTACGACAATGAGCAGTTCTTC. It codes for CASSLRQGWYDNEQFF.

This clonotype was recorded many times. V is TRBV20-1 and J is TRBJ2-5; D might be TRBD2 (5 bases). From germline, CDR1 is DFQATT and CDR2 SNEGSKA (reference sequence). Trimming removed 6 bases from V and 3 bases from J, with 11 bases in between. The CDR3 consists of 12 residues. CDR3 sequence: CSAFWGEETQYF. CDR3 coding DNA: TGCAGTGCCTTCTGGGGAGAAGAGACCCAGTACTTC.

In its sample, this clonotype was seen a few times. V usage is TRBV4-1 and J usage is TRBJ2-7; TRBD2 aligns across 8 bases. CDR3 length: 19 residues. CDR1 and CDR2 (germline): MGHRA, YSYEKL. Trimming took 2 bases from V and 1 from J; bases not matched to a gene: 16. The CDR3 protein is CASSQTPGLVIPSSYEQYF. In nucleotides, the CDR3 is TGCGCCAGCAGCCAAACTCCGGGACTAGTGATTCCTTCTTCCTACGAGCAGTACTTC.

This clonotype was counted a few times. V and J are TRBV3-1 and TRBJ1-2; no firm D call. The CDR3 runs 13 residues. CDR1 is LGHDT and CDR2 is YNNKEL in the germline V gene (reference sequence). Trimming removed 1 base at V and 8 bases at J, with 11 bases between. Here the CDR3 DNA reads TGTGCCAGCAGCCAAGGCGCGGGTGGAGGCTACACCTTC. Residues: CASSQGAGGGYTF.

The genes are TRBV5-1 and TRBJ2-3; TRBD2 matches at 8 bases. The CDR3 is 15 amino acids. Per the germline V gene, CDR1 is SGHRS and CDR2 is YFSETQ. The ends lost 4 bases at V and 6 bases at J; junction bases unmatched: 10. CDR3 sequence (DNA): TGCGCCAGCAGCGGCACTAGCGGTCGAGGGGATACGCAGTATTTT. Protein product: CASSGTSGRGDTQYF. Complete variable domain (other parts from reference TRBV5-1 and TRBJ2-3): KAGVTQTPRYLIKTRGQQVTLSCSPISGHRSVSWYQQTPGQGLQFLFEYFSETQRNKGNFPGRFSGRQFSNSRSEMNVSTLELGDSALYLCASSGTSGRGDTQYFGPGTRLTVL.

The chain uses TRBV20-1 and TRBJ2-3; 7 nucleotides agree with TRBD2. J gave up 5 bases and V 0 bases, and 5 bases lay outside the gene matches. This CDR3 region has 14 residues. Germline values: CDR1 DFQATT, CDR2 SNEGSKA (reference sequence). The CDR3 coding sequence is TGCAGTGCTAGAGATATGTCGGGGGGAGATACGCAGTATTTT. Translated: CSARDMSGGDTQYF.

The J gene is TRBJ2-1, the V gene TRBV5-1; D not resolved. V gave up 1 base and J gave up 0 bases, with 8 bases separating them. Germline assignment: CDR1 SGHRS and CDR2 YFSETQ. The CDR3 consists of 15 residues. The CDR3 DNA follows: TGCGCCAGCAGCTTGCAGTGGAGCTCCTACAATGAGCAGTTCTTC. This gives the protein CASSLQWSSYNEQFF.

Here the CDR3 reads CASTRDRQETQYF. The CDR3 DNA reads as TGTGCCAGCACTCGGGACAGGCAAGAGACCCAGTACTTC. The V call is TRBV6-1, the J call TRBJ2-5; 8 bases agree with TRBD1. The trim removed 7 bases at V and 2 bases at J, leaving 3 bases unmatched. Germline V gives CDR1 MNHNS, CDR2 SASEGT. There are 13 residues in the CDR3.

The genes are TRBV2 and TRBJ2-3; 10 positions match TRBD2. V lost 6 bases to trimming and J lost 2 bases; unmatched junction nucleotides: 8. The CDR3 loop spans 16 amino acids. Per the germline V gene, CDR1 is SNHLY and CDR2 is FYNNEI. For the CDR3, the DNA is TGTGCCAGCAGGCTCCTAGCGGGGGCGAACACAGATACGCAGTATTTT. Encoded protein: CASRLLAGANTDTQYF.

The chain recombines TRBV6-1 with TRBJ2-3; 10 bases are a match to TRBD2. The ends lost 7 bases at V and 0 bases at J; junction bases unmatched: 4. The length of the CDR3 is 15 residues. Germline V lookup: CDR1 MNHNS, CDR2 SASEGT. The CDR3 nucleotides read TGTGCCAGCATGCCGACTAGCGGGAGCACAGATACGCAGTATTTT. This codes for CASMPTSGSTDTQYF.

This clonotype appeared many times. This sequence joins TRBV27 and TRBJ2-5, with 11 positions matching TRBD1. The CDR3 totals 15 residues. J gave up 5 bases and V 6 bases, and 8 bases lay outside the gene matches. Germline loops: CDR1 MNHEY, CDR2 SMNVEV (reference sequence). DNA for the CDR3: TGTGCCAGCAGCGACATGGGACAGGGGGGGGAGACCCAGTACTTC. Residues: CASSDMGQGGETQYF.

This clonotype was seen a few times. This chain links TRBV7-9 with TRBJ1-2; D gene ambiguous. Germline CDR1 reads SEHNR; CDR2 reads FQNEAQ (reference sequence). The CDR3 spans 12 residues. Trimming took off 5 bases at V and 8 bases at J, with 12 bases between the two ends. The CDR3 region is CASSVPRGGYTF. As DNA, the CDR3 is TGTGCCAGCAGCGTCCCAAGAGGGGGCTACACCTTC.

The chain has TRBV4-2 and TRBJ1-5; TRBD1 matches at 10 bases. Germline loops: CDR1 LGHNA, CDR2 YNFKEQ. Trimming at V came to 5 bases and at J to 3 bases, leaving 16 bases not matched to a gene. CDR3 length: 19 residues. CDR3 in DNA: TGTGCCAGCAGCGCCTCCGGGACAGGGGTCGCGTTTATCAATCAGCCCCAGCATTTT. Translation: CASSASGTGVAFINQPQHF.